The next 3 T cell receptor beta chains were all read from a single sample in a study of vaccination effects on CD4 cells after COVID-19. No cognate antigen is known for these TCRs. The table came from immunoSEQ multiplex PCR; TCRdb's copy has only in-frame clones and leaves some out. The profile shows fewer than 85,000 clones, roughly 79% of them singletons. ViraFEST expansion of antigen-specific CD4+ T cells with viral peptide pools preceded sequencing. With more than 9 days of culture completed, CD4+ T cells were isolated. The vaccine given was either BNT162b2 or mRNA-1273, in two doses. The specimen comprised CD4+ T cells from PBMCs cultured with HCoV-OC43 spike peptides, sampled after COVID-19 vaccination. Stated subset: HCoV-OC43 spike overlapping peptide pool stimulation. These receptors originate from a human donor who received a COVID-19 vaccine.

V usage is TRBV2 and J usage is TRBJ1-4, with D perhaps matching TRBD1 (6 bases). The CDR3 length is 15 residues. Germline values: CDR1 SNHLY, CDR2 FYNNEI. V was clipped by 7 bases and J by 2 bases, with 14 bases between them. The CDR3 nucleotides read TGTGCCAGCACCCAACAGGGCGCGACTAATGAAAAACTGTTTTTT. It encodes CASTQQGATNEKLFF.

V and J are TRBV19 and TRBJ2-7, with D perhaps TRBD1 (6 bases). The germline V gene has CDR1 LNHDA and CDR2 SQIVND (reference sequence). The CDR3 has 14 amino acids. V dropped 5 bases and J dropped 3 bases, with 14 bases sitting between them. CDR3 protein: CASSRAYRDYEQYV. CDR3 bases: TGTGCCAGTAGTCGGGCGTACAGGGACTACGAGCAGTACGTC.

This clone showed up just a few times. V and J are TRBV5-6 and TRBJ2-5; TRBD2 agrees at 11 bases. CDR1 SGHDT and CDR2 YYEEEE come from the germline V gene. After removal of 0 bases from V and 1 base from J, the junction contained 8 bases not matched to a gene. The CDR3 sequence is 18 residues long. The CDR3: CASSLATSGGNFQETQYF. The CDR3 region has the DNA TGTGCCAGCAGCTTGGCTACTAGCGGGGGCAACTTCCAAGAGACCCAGTACTTC.